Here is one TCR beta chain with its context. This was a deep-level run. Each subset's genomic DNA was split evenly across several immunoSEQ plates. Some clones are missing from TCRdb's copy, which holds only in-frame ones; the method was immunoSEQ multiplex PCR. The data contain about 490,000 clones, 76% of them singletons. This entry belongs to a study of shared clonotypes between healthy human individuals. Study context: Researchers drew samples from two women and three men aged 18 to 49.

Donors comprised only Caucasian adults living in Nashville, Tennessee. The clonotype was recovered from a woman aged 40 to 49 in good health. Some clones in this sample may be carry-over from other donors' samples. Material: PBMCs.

CDR3 DNA sequence: TGTGCCAGCAGCTCGTGGGACAGGGGGATCGATGAGCAGTTCTTC. This gives the protein CASSSWDRGIDEQFF. V is TRBV7-2 and J is TRBJ2-1; 11 bases align to TRBD1. Losses at the gene ends were 4 bases for V and 8 bases for J; bases not matched to a gene: 7. This CDR3 spans 15 amino acids. Germline CDR1 reads SGHTA; CDR2 reads FQGNSA.